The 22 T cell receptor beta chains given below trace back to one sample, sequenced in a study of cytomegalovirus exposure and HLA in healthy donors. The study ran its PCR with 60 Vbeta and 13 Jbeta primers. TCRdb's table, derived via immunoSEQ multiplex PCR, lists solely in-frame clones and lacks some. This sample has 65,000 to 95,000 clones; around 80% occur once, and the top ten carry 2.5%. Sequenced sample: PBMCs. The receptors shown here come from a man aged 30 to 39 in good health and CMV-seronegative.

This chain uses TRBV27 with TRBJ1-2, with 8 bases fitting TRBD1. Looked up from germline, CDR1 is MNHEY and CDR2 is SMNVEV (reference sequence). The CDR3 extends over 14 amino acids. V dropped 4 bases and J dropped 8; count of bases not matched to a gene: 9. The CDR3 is CASSSTGGRGGYTF. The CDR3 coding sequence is TGTGCCAGCAGTTCAACAGGGGGGCGAGGAGGCTACACCTTC.

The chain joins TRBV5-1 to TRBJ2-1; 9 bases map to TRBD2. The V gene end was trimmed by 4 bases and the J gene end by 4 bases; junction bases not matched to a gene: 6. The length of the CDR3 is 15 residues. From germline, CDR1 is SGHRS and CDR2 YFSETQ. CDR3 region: CASSTRLAGYNEQFF. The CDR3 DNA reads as TGCGCCAGCAGCACCCGGCTAGCGGGGTACAATGAGCAGTTCTTC.

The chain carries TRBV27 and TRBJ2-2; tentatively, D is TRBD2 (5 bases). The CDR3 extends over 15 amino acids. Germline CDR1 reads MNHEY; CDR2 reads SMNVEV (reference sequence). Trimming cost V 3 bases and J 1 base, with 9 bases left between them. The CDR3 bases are TGTGCCAGCAGTTTCCTAGCCCTGAACACCGGGGAGCTGTTTTTT. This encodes CASSFLALNTGELFF.

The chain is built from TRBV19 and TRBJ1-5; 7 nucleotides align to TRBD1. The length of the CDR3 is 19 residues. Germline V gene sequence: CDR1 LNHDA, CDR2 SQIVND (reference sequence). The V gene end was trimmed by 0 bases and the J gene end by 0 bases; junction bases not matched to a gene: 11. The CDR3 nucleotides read TGTGCCAGTAGTATAGATATCGGGACAGTACTTTATAGCAATCAGCCCCAGCATTTT. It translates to CASSIDIGTVLYSNQPQHF.

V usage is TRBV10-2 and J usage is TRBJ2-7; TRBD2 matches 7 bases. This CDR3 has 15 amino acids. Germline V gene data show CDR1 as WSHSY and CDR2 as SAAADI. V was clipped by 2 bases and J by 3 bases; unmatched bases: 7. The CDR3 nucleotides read TGCGCCAGCAGTGAGAGCGGCGGGGGAAACTACGAGCAGTACTTC. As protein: CASSESGGGNYEQYF.

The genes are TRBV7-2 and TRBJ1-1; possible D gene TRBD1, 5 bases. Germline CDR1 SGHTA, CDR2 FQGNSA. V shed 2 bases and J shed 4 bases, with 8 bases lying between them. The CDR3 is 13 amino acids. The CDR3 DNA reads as TGTGCCAGCAGCTTAAGAGACAGCACTGAAGCTTTCTTT. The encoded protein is CASSLRDSTEAFF.

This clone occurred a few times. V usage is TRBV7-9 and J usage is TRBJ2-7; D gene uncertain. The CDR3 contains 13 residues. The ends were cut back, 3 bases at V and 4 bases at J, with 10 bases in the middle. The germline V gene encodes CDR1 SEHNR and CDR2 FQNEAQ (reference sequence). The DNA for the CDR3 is TGTGCCAGCAGCTTCGAGGAGTTATACGAGCAGTACTTC. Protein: CASSFEELYEQYF.

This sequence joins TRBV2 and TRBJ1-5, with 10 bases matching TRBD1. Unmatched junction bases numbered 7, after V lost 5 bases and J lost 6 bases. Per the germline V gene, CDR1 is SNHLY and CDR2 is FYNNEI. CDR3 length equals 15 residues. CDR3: CASSRGQGTGQPQHF. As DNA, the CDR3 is TGTGCCAGCAGTAGGGGACAGGGGACGGGTCAGCCCCAGCATTTT.

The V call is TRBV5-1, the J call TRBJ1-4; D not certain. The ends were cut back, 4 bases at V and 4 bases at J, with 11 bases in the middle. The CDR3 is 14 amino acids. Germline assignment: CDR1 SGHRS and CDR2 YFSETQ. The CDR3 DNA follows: TGCGCCAGCAGCAAAGACGGGAGTAATGAAAAACTGTTTTTT. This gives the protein CASSKDGSNEKLFF.

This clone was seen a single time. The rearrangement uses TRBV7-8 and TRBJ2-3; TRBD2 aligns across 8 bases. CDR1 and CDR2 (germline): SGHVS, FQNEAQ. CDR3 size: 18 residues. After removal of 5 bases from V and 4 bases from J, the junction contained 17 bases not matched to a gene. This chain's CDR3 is CASSPDRVAGGIADTQYF. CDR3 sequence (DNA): TGTGCCAGCAGCCCCGACAGAGTGGCGGGGGGTATCGCAGATACGCAGTATTTT.

DNA of the CDR3: TGTGCCAGCAGTTTAACCCGGACAGGGACTGAAGCTTTCTTT. Protein product: CASSLTRTGTEAFF. This rearrangement joins TRBV27 to TRBJ1-1; 8 nucleotides match TRBD1. Trimming removed 2 bases from V and 5 bases from J; junction bases left unmatched: 4. The CDR3 is 14 residues long. Germline V CDR1 and CDR2: MNHEY, SMNVEV (reference sequence).

CDR3 region: CSVEDRVWEYTQYF. CDR3 coding DNA: TGCAGCGTTGAGGACAGGGTGTGGGAGTATACGCAGTATTTT. This chain joins TRBV29-1 and TRBJ2-3; TRBD1 matches at 8 bases. The junction had 9 bases not matched to a gene; V was cut back by 3 bases and J by 7 bases. This CDR3 region has 14 residues. The germline V gene has CDR1 SQVTM and CDR2 ANQGSEA.

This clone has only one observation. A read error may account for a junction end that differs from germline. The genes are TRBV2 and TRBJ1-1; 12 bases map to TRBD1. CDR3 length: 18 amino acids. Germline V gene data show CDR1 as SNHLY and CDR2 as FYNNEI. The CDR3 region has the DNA TGTGCCAGCGCTGAGCATGCCGGGACAGGGGGCCTGAATACTGAAGCTTTCTTT. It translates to CASAEHAGTGGLNTEAFF.

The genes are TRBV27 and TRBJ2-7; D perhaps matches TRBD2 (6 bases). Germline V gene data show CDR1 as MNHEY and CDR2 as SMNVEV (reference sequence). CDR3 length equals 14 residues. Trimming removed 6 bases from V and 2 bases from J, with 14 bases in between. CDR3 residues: CASSWGKRAYEQYF. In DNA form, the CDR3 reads TGTGCCAGCAGCTGGGGTAAGCGGGCCTACGAGCAGTACTTC.

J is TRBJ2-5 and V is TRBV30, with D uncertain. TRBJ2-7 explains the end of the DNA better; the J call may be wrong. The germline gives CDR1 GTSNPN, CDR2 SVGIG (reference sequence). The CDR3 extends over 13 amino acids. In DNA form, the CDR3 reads TGTGCCTGGAGTGACCTAGGAGACTACGAGCAGTACTTC. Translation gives CAWSDLGDYEQYF.

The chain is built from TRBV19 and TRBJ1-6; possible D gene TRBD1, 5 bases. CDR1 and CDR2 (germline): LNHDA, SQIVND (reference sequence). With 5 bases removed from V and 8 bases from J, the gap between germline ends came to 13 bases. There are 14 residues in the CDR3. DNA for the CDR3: TGTGCCAGTAGTCAAGGGCAGGGTTATTCACCCCTCCACTTT. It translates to CASSQGQGYSPLHF. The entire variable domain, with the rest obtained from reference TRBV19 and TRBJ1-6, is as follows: DGGITQSPKYLFRKEGQNVTLSCEQNLNHDAMYWYRQDPGQGLRLIYYSQIVNDFQKGDIAEGYSVSREKKESFPLTVTSAQKNPTAFYLCASSQGQGYSPLHFGNGTRLTVT.

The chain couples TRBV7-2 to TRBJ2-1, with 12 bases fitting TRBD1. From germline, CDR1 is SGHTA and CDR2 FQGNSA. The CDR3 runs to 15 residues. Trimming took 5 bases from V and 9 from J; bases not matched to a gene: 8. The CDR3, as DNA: TGTGCCAGCAGCCAGGGGACAGGGGGCCGAGGTGAGCAGTTCTTC. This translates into CASSQGTGGRGEQFF.

CDR3 coding DNA: TGTGCCAGCGCCACAGGGTATGGAAACACCATATATTTT. Translating it yields CASATGYGNTIYF. The rearrangement links TRBV6-1 to TRBJ1-3; the D gene is possibly TRBD1 (6 bases). The CDR3 is 13 amino acids. V dropped 8 bases and J dropped 3 bases, with 11 bases sitting between them. The V gene's germline CDR1 is MNHNS and CDR2 SASEGT.

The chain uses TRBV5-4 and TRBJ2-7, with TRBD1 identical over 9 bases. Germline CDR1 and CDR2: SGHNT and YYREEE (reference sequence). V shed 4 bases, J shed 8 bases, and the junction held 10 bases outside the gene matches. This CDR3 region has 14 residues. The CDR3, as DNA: TGTGCCAGCAGCGAAAACAGGGGGCCTAGCCAGCAGTACTTC. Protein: CASSENRGPSQQYF.

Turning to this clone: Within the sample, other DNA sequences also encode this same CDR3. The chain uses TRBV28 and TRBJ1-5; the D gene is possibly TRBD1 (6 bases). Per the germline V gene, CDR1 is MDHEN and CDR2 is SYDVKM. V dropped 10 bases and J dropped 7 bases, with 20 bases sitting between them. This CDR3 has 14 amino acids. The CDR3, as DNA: TGTGCCACCCGATACAGGGTCCAGGGGCAGCCCCAGCATTTT. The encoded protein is CATRYRVQGQPQHF.

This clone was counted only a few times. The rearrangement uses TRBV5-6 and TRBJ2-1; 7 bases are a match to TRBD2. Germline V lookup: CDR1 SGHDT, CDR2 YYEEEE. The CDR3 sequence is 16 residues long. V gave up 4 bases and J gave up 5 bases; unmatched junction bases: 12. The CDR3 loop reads CASSLVGLAENNEQFF. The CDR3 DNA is TGTGCCAGCAGCCTCGTTGGGCTAGCGGAAAACAATGAGCAGTTCTTC.

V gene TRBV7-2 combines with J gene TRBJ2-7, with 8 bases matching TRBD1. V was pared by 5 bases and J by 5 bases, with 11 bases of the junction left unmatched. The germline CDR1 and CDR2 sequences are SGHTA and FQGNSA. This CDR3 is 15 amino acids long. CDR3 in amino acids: CASSTGNQGAHEQYF. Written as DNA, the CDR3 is TGTGCCAGCAGCACGGGGAACCAGGGGGCGCACGAGCAGTACTTC.